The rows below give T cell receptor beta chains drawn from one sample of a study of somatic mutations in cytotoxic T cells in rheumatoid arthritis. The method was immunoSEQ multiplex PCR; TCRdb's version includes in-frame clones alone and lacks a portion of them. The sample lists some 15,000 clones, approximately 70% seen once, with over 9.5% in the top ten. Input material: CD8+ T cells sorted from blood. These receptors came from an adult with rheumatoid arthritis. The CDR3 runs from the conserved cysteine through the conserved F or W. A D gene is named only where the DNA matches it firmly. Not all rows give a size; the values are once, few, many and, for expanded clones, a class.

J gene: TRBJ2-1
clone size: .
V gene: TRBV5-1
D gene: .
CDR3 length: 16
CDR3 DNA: TGCGCCAGCAGCTCCCCAGGACAGTACGGGGGCAATGAGCAGTTCTTC
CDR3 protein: CASSSPGQYGGNEQFF

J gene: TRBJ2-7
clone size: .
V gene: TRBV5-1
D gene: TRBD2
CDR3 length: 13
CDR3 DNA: TGCGCCAGCAGCGCGCTAGCGGGGGCCGAGCAGTACTTC
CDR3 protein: CASSALAGAEQYF

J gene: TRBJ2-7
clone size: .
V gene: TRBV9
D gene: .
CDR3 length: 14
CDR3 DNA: TGTGCCAGCAGCGTAGGTCCGGTAACCTACGAGCAGTACTTC
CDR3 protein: CASSVGPVTYEQYF

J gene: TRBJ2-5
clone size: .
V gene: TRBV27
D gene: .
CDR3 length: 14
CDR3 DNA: TGTGCCAGCAGTTTAGCTCCAGAGGGGAAGACCCAGTACTTC
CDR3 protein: CASSLAPEGKTQYF

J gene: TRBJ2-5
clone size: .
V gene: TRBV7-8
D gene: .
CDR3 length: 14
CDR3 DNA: TGTGCCACCACCGCTGGAGTCATTATCGAGACCCAGTACTTC
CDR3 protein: CATTAGVIIETQYF

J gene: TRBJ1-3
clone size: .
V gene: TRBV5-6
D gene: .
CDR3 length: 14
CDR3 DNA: TGTGCCAGCATTCAGACAAACTCTGGAAACACCATATATTTT
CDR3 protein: CASIQTNSGNTIYF

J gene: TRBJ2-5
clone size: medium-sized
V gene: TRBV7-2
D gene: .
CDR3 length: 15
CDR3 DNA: TGTGCCAGCAGCCTAGGGGGGTCCGTTCGGGAGACCCAGTACTTC
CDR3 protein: CASSLGGSVRETQYF

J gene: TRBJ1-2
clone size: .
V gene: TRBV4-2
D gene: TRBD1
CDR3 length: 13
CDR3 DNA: TGTGCCAGCAGCCATAGGACAGGGTATGGCTACACCTTC
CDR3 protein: CASSHRTGYGYTF

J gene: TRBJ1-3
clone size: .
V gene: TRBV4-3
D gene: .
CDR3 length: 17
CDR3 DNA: TGCGCCAGCAGCCAAGGCCCTGGCAGTAACTCTGGAAACACCATATATTTT
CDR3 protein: CASSQGPGSNSGNTIYF

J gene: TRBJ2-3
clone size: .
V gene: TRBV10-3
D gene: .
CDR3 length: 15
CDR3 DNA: TGTGCCATCAGTGAGACCCTAGGGTCGGGGGATACGCAGTATTTT
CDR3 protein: CAISETLGSGDTQYF

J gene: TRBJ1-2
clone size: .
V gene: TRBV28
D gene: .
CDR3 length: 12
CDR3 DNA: TGTGCCATCCTAGGGGGGGCGCATGGCTACACCTTC
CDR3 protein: CAILGGAHGYTF

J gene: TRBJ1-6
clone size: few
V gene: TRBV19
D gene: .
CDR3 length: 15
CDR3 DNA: TGTGCCAGTAGTATGTGGTTAGGGAAAGGTTCACCCCTCCACTTT
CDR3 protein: CASSMWLGKGSPLHF

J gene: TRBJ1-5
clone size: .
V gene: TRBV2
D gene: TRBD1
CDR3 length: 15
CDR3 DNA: TGTGCCAGCAGCGCCGGGACAGGGGGCAATCAGCCCCAGCATTTT
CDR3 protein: CASSAGTGGNQPQHF

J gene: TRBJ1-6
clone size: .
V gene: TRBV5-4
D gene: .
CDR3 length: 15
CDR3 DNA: TGTGCCAGCAGCTTGTATGGCTCCTATAATTCACCCCTCCACTTT
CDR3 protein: CASSLYGSYNSPLHF

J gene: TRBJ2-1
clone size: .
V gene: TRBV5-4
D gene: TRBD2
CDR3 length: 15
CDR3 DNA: TGTGCCAGCAGCCCGGAGGGTAGCGGGGACAATGAGCAGTTCTTC
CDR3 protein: CASSPEGSGDNEQFF

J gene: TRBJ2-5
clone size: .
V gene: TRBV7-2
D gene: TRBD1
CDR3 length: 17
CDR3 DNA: TGTGCCAGCAGCCATATCCGGGACAGCCTCGAATTTGAGACCCAGTACTTC
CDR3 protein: CASSHIRDSLEFETQYF

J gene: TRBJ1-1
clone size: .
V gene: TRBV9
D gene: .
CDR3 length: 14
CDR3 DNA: TGTGCCAGCAGCGTAGGGCCGGGGTCCACTGAAGCTTTCTTT
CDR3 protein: CASSVGPGSTEAFF

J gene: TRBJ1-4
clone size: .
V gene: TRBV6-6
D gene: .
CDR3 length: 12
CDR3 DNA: TGTGCCAGCAGTCCGCTGAATGAAAAACTGTTTTTT
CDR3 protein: CASSPLNEKLFF

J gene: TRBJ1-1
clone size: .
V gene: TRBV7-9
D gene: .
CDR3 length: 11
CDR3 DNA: TGTGCCAGCAGGGGTGGGACAGAAGCTTTCTTT
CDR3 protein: CASRGGTEAFF

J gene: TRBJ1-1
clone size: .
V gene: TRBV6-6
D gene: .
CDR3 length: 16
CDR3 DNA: TGTGCCAGCAGTTCTCCAAACCGGGACCCCAGGAGGTGGGCTTTCTTT
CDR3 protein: CASSSPNRDPRRWAFF

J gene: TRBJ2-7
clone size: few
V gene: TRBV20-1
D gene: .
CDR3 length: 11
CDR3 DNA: TGCAGTGCAGAAGAAGGGTGGGAGCAGTACTTC
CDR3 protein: CSAEEGWEQYF

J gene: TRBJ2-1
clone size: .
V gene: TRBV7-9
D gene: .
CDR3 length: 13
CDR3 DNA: TGTGCCAGCAGCGAGGGCCGGTACAATGAGCAGTTCTTC
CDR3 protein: CASSEGRYNEQFF

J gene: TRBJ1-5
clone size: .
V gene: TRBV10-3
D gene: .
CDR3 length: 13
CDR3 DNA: TGTGCCATCAGTGAGATCCTAACAAGGCCCCAGCATTTT
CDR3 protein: CAISEILTRPQHF